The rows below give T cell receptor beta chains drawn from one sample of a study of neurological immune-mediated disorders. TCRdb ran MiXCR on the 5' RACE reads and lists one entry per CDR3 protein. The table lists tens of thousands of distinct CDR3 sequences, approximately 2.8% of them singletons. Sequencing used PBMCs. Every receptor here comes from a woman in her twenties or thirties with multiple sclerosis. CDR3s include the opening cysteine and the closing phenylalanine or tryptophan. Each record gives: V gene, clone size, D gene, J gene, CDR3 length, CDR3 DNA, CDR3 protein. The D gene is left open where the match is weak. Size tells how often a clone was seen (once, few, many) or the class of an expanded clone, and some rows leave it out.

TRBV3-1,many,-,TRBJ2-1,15,TGTGCCAGCAGCTTACGCCCGAGCTCCTACAATGAGCAGTTCTTC,CASSLRPSSYNEQFF
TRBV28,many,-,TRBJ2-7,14,TGTGCCAGCAGCCGACAGGAACCCCCCTACGAGCAGTACTTC,CASSRQEPPYEQYF
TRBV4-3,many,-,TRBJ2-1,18,TGCGCCAGCAGCCAAGAGTCCCCCTGGAGTGCAGCCTACAATGAGCAGTTCTTC,CASSQESPWSAAYNEQFF
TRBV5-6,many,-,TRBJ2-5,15,TGTGCCAGCAGCCTAGAAACTACCTCTTTGGAGACCCAGTACTTC,CASSLETTSLETQYF
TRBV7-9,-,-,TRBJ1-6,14,TGTGCCAGCAGCTTAGTGGTCTGGGATTCACCCCTCCACTTT,CASSLVVWDSPLHF
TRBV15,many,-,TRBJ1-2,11,TGTGCCACCAGCAGAGATGGGGGCTACACCTTC,CATSRDGGYTF
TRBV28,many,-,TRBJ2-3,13,TGTGCCAGCAGTGGACCAAACACAGATACGCAGTATTTT,CASSGPNTDTQYF
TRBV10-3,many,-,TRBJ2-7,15,TGTGCCATCAGTGAGTTGGTAGCGAACCGCCGGGAGCAGTACTTC,CAISELVANRREQYF
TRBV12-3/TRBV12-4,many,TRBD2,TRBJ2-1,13,TGTGCCAGCAGTCCGCCGGAAGCGGGGAAGCAGTTCTTC,CASSPPEAGKQFF
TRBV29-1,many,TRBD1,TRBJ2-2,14,TGCAGCGTCAATACAGGGGTAAACACCGGGGAGCTGTTTTTT,CSVNTGVNTGELFF
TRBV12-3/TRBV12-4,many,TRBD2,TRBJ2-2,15,TGTGCCAGCAGAACGGGACTAGCGAGTACCGGGGAGCTGTTTTTT,CASRTGLASTGELFF
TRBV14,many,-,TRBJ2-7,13,TGTGCCAGCAGCCAAGATCCGGGGGACGAGCAGTACTTC,CASSQDPGDEQYF
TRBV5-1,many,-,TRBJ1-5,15,TGCGCCAGCAGAGCTTTTCCGGCCAGGGACCAGCCCCAGCATTTT,CASRAFPARDQPQHF
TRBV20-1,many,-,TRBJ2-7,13,TGCAGTGCGGGCGGCCGGACGGCCCGCGAGCAGTACTTC,CSAGGRTAREQYF
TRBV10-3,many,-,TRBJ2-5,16,TGTGCCATCAGTGACCCGGAGGGGGCGAGAGAAGAGACCCAGTACTTC,CAISDPEGAREETQYF
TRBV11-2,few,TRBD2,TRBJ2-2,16,TGTGCCAGCAGCGACCGCGGGAGGGAACGCGGCGGGGAGCTGTTTTTT,CASSDRGRERGGELFF
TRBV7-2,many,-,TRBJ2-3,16,TGTGCCAGCAGCTTTCAGGGGCTCCGACACACAGATACGCAGTATTTT,CASSFQGLRHTDTQYF
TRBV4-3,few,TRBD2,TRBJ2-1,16,TGCGCCAGCAGCCGAGCTCTAGCGGGGGACAATTTGGAGCAGTTCTTC,CASSRALAGDNLEQFF
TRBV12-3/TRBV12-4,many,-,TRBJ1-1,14,TGTGCCAGCAGCCTCCTACTTGGGAACACTGAAGCTTTCTTT,CASSLLLGNTEAFF
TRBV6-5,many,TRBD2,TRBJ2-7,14,TGTGCCAGCAGCCCTAGCGGGGGGACCTACGAGCAGTACTTC,CASSPSGGTYEQYF
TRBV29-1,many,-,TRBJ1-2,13,TGCAGCGTTGATGGGACCGACAACTATGGCTACACCTTC,CSVDGTDNYGYTF
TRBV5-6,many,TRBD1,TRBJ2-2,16,TGTGCCAGCAGGTTCAACAGGGGGGCAGGCACCGGGGAGCTGTTTTTT,CASRFNRGAGTGELFF
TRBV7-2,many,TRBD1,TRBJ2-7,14,TGTGCCAGCAGCTGGTCGACAGGGAAGGACGAGCAGTACTTC,CASSWSTGKDEQYF
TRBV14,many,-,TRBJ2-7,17,TGTGCCAGCAGCCAAGACGGAGTTTATATGGAACCCTACGAGCAGTACTTC,CASSQDGVYMEPYEQYF
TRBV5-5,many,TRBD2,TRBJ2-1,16,TGTGCCAGCAGCTTGGATCCTAGCGGGAGAACCAATGAGCAGTTCTTC,CASSLDPSGRTNEQFF
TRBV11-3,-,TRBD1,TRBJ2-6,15,TGTGCCAGCAGCTTTCAGGGGGCTGGGGCCAACGTCCTGACTTTC,CASSFQGAGANVLTF
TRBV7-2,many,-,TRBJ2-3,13,TGTGCCAGCAGCGCGCCGTCCCCAGATACGCAGTATTTT,CASSAPSPDTQYF
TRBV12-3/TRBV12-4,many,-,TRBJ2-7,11,TGTGCCAGCAGCTTCTCCTACGAGCAGTACTTC,CASSFSYEQYF
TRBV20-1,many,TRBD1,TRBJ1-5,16,TGCAGTGCTAGATTGAGCTTAGGGGGCTGGGATCAGCCCCAGCATTTT,CSARLSLGGWDQPQHF
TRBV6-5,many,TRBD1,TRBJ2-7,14,TGTGCCAGCAGTTCCAGGGGGATCTACGAAGAGCAGTACTTC,CASSSRGIYEEQYF
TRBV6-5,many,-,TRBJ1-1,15,TGTGCCAGCAGTTACCGCGTTCCGGGTGGGACTGAAGCTTTCTTT,CASSYRVPGGTEAFF
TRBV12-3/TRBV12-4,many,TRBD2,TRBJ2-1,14,TGTGCCAGCAGTTTAGCGCGGACTAGCAATGAGCAGTTCTTC,CASSLARTSNEQFF
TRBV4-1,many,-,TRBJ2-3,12,TGCGCCAGCAGCCAAGATCACCATACGCAGTATTTT,CASSQDHHTQYF
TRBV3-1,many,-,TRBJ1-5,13,TGTGCCAGCAGCTTCAAGAGATCTTGGCCCCAGCATTTT,CASSFKRSWPQHF
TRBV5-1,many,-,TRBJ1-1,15,TGCGCCAGCAGCCCGCGAGGGTGGACTAACGCTGAAGCTTTCTTT,CASSPRGWTNAEAFF
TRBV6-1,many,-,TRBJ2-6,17,TGTGCCAGCAGTGAAGCTTGGCGGCTCTCTGGGGCCAACGTCCTGACTTTC,CASSEAWRLSGANVLTF
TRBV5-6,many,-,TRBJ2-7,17,TGTGCCAGCAGCTTGGTGGAATCGTGGCAGGGGACCTACGAGCAGTACTTC,CASSLVESWQGTYEQYF
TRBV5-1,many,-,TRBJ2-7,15,TGCGCCAGCAGCTTGGACACGTCTGGGGTTTACGAGCAGTACTTC,CASSLDTSGVYEQYF
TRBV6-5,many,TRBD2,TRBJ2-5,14,TGTGCCAGCAGAGCTAGCGGAACTCAAGAGACCCAGTACTTC,CASRASGTQETQYF
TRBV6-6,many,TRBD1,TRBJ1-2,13,TGTGCCGGAGGTCCAGGGGGCGCCTATGGCTACACCTTC,CAGGPGGAYGYTF
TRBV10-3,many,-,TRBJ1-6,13,TGTGCCATCGGTCCTCGCGATAATTCACCCCTCCACTTT,CAIGPRDNSPLHF
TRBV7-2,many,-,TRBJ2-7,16,TGTGCCAGCAGCTTAGTCGGGACCCCGACGGTCTACGAGCAGTACTTC,CASSLVGTPTVYEQYF
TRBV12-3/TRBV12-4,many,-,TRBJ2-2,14,TGTGCCAGCAGCAGTGGGGGTACCGGCGGGGAGCTGTTTTTT,CASSSGGTGGELFF
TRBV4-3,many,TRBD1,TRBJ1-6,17,TGCGCCAGCAGCCAAGATTCCGGGGGCAGGGGGGATTCACCCCTCCACTTT,CASSQDSGGRGDSPLHF
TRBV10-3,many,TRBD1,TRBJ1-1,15,TGTGCCATCAGTGAGCTTGACAGGGCGGGCACTGAAGCTTTCTTT,CAISELDRAGTEAFF
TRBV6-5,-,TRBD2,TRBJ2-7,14,TGTGCCAGCAGTTACGGGACTACCTCCTACGAGCAGTACTTC,CASSYGTTSYEQYF
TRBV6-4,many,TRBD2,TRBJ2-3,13,TGTGCCAGCAAGGCGGGAGACACAGATACGCAGTATTTT,CASKAGDTDTQYF
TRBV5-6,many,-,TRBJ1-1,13,TGTGCCAGCAGCTTGGGAGGCGGGGCTGAAGCTTTCTTT,CASSLGGGAEAFF
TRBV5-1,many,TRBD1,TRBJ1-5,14,TGCGCCAGCAGCACGGGACAGGGTGACCAGCCCCAGCATTTT,CASSTGQGDQPQHF
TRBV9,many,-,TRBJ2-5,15,TGTGCCAGCAGCGTAGCCGGGAGTGGTCAAGAGACCCAGTACTTC,CASSVAGSGQETQYF
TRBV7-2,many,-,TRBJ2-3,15,TGTGCCAGCAATCCTCTTGGGGGAGGATCGGGCAAGCAGTATTTT,CASNPLGGGSGKQYF